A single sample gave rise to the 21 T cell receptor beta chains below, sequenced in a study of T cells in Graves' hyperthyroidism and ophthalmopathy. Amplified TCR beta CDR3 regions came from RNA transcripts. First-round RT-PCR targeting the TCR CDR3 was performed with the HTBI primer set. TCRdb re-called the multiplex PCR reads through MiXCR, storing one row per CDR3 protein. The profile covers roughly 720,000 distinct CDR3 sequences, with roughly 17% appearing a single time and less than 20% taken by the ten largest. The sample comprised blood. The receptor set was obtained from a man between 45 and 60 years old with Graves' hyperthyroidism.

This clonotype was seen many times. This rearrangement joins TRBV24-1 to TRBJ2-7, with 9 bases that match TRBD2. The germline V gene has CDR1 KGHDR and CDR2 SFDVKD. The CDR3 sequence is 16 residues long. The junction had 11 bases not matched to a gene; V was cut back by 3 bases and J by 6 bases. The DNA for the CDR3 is TGTGCCACCAGTGATGACATAGCGGGAGCTATCGGCGAGCAGTACTTC. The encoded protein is CATSDDIAGAIGEQYF.

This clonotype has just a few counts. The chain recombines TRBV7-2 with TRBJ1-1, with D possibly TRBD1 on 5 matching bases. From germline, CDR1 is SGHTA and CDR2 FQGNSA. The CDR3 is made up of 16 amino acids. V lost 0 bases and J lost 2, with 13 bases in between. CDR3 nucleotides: TGTGCCAGCAGCTTAGCGCGCAGGGAATTAAACACTGAAGCTTTCTTT. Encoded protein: CASSLARRELNTEAFF.

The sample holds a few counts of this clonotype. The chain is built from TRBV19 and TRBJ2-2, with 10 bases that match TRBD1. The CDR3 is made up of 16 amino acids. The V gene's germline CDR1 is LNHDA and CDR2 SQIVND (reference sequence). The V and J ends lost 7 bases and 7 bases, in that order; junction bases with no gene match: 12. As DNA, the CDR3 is TGTGCCAGTACCCCTGGGGGACAGGGGATGTACGGGGAGCTGTTTTTT. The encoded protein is CASTPGGQGMYGELFF.

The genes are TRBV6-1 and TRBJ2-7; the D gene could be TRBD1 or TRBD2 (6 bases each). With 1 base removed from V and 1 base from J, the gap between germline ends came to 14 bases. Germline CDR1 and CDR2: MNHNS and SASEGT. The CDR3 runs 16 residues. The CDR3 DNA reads TGTGCCAGCAGTGAAGAAGGGGGGACACCTTCCTACGAGCAGTACTTC. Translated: CASSEEGGTPSYEQYF.

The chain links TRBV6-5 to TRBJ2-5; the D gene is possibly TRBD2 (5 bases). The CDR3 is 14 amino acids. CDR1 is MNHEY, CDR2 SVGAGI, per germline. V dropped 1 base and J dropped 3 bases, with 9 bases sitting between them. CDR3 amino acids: CASSYLTGKETQYF. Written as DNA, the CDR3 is TGTGCCAGCAGTTACTTAACGGGAAAAGAGACCCAGTACTTC.

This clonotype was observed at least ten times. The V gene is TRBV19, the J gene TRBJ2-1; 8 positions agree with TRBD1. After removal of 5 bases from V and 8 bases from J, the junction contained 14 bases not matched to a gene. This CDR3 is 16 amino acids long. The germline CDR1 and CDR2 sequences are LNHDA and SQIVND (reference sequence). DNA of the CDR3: TGTGCCAGTAGTCTCCTAGTTGCCGGACAGGGATATGAGCAGTTCTTC. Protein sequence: CASSLLVAGQGYEQFF.

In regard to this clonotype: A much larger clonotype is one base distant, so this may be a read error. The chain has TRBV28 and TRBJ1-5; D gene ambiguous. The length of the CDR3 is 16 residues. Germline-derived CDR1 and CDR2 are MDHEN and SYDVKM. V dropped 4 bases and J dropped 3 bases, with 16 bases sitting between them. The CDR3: CASSSPGLGLNQPQHF. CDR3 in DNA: TGTGCCAGCAGTTCCCCCGGACTGGGTCTCAATCAGCCCCAGCATTTT.

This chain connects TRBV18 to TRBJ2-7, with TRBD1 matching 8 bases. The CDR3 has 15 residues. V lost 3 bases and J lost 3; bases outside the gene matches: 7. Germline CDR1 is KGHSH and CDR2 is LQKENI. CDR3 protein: CASSPNGQGIYEQYF. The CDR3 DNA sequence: TGTGCCAGCTCACCGAACGGACAGGGAATCTACGAGCAGTACTTC. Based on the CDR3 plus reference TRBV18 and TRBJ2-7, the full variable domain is NAGVMQNPRHLVRRRGQEARLRCSPMKGHSHVYWYRQLPEEGLKFMVYLQKENIIDESGMPKERFSAEFPKEGPSILRIQQVVRGDSAAYFCASSPNGQGIYEQYFGPGTRLTVT.

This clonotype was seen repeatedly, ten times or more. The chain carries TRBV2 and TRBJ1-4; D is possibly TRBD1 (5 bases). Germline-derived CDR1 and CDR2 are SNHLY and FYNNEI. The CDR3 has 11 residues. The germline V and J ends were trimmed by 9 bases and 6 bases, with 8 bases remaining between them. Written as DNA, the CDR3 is TGTGCCAGACAGGCTGATGAAAAACTGTTTTTT. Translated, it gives CARQADEKLFF.

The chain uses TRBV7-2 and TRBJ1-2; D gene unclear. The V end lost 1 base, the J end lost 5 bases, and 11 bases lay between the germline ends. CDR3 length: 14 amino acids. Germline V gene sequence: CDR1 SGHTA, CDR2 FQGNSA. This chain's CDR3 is CASSLDPTTYGYTF. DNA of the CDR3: TGTGCCAGCAGCTTAGACCCCACCACATATGGCTACACCTTC.

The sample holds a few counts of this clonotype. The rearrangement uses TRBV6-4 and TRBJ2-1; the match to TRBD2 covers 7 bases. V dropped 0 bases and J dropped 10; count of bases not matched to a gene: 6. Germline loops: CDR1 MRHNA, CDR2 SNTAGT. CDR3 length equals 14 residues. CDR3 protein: CASSDSGGSREQFF. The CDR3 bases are TGTGCCAGCAGTGACTCGGGGGGGTCACGGGAGCAGTTCTTC.

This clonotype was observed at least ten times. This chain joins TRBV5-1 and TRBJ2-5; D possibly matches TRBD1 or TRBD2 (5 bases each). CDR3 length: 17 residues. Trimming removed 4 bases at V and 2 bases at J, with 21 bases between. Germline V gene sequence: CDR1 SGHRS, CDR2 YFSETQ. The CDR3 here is CASSPGSPGYRQETQYF. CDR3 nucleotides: TGCGCCAGCAGCCCGGGATCGCCAGGGTATCGGCAAGAGACCCAGTACTTC.

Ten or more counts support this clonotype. The CDR3 sequence: CASSQWTAYEQYF. The CDR3, as DNA: TGTGCCAGCAGTCAATGGACAGCCTACGAGCAGTACTTC. The J gene is TRBJ2-7, the V gene TRBV2, with D possibly being TRBD1 (6 bases). Trimming took 5 bases from V and 2 from J, leaving 10 bases between them. This CDR3 comprises 13 residues. CDR1 and CDR2 from the germline V gene are SNHLY and FYNNEI.

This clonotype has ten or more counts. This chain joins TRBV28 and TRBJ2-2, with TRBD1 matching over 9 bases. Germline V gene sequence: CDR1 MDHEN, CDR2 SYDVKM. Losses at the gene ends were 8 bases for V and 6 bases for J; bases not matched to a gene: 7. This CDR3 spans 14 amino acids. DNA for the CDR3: TGTGCCAGCCTTGACAGGGGGAGGTCCGGGGAGCTGTTTTTT. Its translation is CASLDRGRSGELFF.

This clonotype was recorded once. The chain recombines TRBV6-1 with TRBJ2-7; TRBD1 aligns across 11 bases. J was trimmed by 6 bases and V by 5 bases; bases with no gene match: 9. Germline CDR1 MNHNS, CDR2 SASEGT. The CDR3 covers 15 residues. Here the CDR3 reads CASSRGQGGSREQYF. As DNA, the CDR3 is TGTGCCAGCAGTCGGGGACAGGGGGGTTCACGCGAGCAGTACTTC.

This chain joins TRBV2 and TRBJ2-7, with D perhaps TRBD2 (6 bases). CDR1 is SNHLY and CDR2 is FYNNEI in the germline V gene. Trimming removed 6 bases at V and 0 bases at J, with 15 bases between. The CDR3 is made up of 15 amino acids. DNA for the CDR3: TGTGCCAGCAGCAAGGAGGTAGCGGACTCCTACGAGCAGTACTTC. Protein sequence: CASSKEVADSYEQYF.

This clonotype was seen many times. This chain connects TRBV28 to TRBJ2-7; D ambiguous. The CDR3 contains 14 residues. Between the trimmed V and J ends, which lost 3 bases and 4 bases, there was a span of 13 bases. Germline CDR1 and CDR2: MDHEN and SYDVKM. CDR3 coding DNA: TGTGCCAGCAGTTTCTCTGGGGTCGTATACGAGCAGTACTTC. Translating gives CASSFSGVVYEQYF. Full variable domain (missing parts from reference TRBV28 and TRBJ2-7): DVKVTQSSRYLVKRTGEKVFLECVQDMDHENMFWYRQDPGLGLRLIYFSYDVKMKEKGDIPEGYSVSREKKERFSLILESASTNQTSMYLCASSFSGVVYEQYFGPGTRLTVT.

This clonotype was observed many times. The CDR3 DNA reads TGTGCCAGTAGTCTCCGGGACATCGCAAACACTGAAGCTTTCTTT. Translated, it gives CASSLRDIANTEAFF. The V and J genes are TRBV19 and TRBJ1-1, with D tentatively TRBD1 (6 bases). The CDR3 has 15 residues. Germline loops: CDR1 LNHDA, CDR2 SQIVND (reference sequence). V lost 5 bases and J 2 bases, leaving 15 bases between the germline ends. Based on the CDR3 plus reference TRBV19 and TRBJ1-1, the full variable domain is DGGITQSPKYLFRKEGQNVTLSCEQNLNHDAMYWYRQDPGQGLRLIYYSQIVNDFQKGDIAEGYSVSREKKESFPLTVTSAQKNPTAFYLCASSLRDIANTEAFFGQGTRLTVV.

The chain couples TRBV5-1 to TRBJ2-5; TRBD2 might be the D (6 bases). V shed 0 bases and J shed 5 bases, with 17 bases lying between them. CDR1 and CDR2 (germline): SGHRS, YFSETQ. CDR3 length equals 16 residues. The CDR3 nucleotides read TGCGCCAGCAGCTTGGTATTAGGAGGGATTAGGGAGACCCAGTACTTC. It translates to CASSLVLGGIRETQYF.

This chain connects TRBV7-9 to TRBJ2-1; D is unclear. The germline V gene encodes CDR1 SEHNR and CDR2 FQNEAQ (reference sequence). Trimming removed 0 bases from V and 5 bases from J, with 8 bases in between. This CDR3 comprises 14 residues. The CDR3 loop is CASSLADEDNEQFF. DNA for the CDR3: TGTGCCAGCAGCTTAGCGGACGAAGACAATGAGCAGTTCTTC.

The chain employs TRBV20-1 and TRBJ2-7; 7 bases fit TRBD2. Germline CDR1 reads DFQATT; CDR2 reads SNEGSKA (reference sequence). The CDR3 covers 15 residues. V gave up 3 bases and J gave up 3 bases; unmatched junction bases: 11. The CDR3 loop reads CSASPVRAGVYEQYF. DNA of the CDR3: TGCAGTGCTAGCCCCGTTCGGGCGGGAGTCTACGAGCAGTACTTC.